These 11 T cell receptor beta chains came from one sample sequenced in a study of spatial heterogeneity in lung cancer. Study conclusions and caveats: Tumor mutation count correlated with how many alpha and beta TCRs expanded intratumorally.

TCRdb re-analysed the 5' RACE reads in MiXCR, keeping a single row per CDR3 protein. The table records around 4,000 distinct CDR3 sequences, roughly a tenth of them present only once. Time point meaning: sample taken at primary tumor resection. Antigens for these TCRs are unknown. This sample comprised lung tumor tissue, obtained at surgery. The receptor source for this set is a male donor with early-stage non-small cell lung cancer.

This clonotype is categorized as medium-sized (0.01 to 0.1%). V gene TRBV27 combines with J gene TRBJ2-7; TRBD2 aligns across 7 bases. CDR3 length equals 14 residues. J gave up 4 bases and V 0 bases, and 3 bases lay outside the gene matches. Per the germline V gene, CDR1 is MNHEY and CDR2 is SMNVEV (reference sequence). CDR3 DNA: TGTGCCAGCAGTTTATCACCAGCGGGGTACGAGCAGTACGTC. Its protein product is CASSLSPAGYEQYV.

This clonotype occurred a few times. The rearrangement links TRBV7-8 to TRBJ2-3; unclear D gene. V lost 3 bases and J 1 base, leaving 8 bases between the germline ends. The length of the CDR3 is 14 residues. Germline loops: CDR1 SGHVS, CDR2 FQNEAQ. The DNA for the CDR3 is TGTGCCAGCAGCTTTAACTCCCGCACAGATACGCAGTATTTT. It codes for CASSFNSRTDTQYF.

J is TRBJ1-6 and V is TRBV5-4; TRBD1 aligns across 8 bases. Germline V CDR1 and CDR2: SGHNT, YYREEE (reference sequence). Trimming removed 0 bases from V and 8 bases from J; junction bases left unmatched: 4. This CDR3 is 15 amino acids long. This CDR3 is CASSLAGGRDSPLHF. CDR3 in DNA: TGTGCCAGCAGCTTGGCAGGGGGCAGGGATTCACCCCTCCACTTT.

The chain links TRBV12-3 or TRBV12-4 to TRBJ1-5, with D uncertain. The CDR3 spans 14 residues. V gave up 6 bases and J gave up 2 bases, with 11 bases separating them. This CDR3 reads CASSRLGGNQPQHF. The CDR3 coding sequence is TGTGCCAGCAGCCGACTGGGAGGCAATCAGCCCCAGCATTTT.

This clonotype was counted many times. CDR3 protein: CASSQDMREREQFF. CDR3 bases: TGCGCCAGCAGCCAAGATATGCGCGAGAGGGAGCAGTTCTTC. This chain joins TRBV4-1 and TRBJ2-1; the D is unclear. The CDR3 has 14 residues. V was trimmed by 0 bases and J by 10 bases, leaving 13 bases between them. Germline V CDR1 and CDR2: MGHRA, YSYEKL.

The rearrangement joins TRBV25-1 to TRBJ1-1; no clear D. Germline-derived CDR1 and CDR2 are MGHDK and SYGVNS. The CDR3 spans 14 residues. The ends were cut back, 4 bases at V and 5 bases at J, with 14 bases in the middle. This CDR3 reads CASSGMGRSTEAFF. As DNA, the CDR3 is TGTGCCAGCAGTGGTATGGGCAGATCTACTGAAGCTTTCTTT.

This clonotype is termed hyperexpanded (1% or more). CDR3 bases: TGTGCCAGCATCGAGCGGGACAGGGGGGCAGATACGCAGTATTTT. Its protein product is CASIERDRGADTQYF. The chain combines TRBV28 with TRBJ2-3; 11 bases fit TRBD1. Germline loops: CDR1 MDHEN, CDR2 SYDVKM. The CDR3 runs to 15 residues. V lost 7 bases, J lost 4 bases, and 7 bases stayed unmatched.

There are a few counts of this clonotype. The chain has TRBV7-8 and TRBJ1-6; D remains ambiguous. Trimming left V 4 bases short and J 7 bases short, with 8 bases between. The CDR3 runs to 13 residues. In germline, CDR1 is SGHVS, CDR2 FQNEAQ. CDR3 nucleotides: TGTGCCAGCAGCTCGGGGTTAAATTCACCCCTCCACTTT. This translates into CASSSGLNSPLHF. The complete variable domain, with remaining parts taken from reference TRBV7-8 and TRBJ1-6, reads GAGVSQSPRYKVAKRGQDVALRCDPISGHVSLFWYQQALGQGPEFLTYFQNEAQLDKSGLPSDRFFAERPEGSVSTLKIQRTQQEDSAVYLCASSSGLNSPLHFGNGTRLTVT.

The chain couples TRBV6-2 or TRBV6-3 to TRBJ1-5; D not resolved. The germline CDR1 and CDR2 sequences are MNHEY and SVGEGT. V was cut by 0 bases and J by 2 bases, with 8 bases left in between. This CDR3 is 15 amino acids long. CDR3 nucleotides: TGTGCCAGCAGTTACTCGGCCGTTGGCAATCAGCCCCAGCATTTT. It codes for CASSYSAVGNQPQHF.

This clonotype was seen a few times. The chain links TRBV4-2 to TRBJ1-4; the D is unclear. The CDR3 is 14 residues long. V was trimmed by 4 bases and J by 5 bases, leaving 11 bases between them. Germline V gene lookup returns CDR1 LGHNA and CDR2 YNFKEQ. The CDR3, as DNA: TGTGCCAGCAGCCTCACCCGGCCCAATGAAAAACTGTTTTTT. As protein: CASSLTRPNEKLFF.

By proportion, this clonotype is medium-sized (0.01 to 0.1%). This rearrangement joins TRBV24-1 to TRBJ2-2, with no clear D. The V end lost 7 bases, the J end lost 0 bases, and 5 bases lay between the germline ends. The V gene's germline CDR1 is KGHDR and CDR2 SFDVKD. The CDR3 spans 13 residues. The CDR3 coding sequence is TGTGCCACCAGGGGGTCGAACACCGGGGAGCTGTTTTTT. It specifies CATRGSNTGELFF.